This record concerns one T cell receptor beta chain sequence. Original processing methods: How many nucleated cells were present was estimated from reference gene primer amplification. TCRdb's table, derived via immunoSEQ multiplex PCR, lists solely in-frame clones and lacks some. That table furnishes V, J and clone size, whereas the DNA furnished D and trimming. The sample shows roughly 51,000 clones, roughly 84% of them seen only once. The data were taken from a study of blood T cell repertoires in COVID-19. Study at large: COVID-19 samples from acute and convalescent phases originated in the United States, Italy and Spain.

V was shortened by 6 bases and J by 6 bases, with 9 bases between the two germline ends. The CDR3 runs to 12 residues. Germline CDR1 is ENHRY and CDR2 is SYGVKD. The sequencing input was peripheral blood. This sequence joins TRBV10-3 and TRBJ2-1; TRBD2 might be the D (5 bases). The sequence came from a man between 45 and 60 years old with active COVID-19. The CDR3 protein is CAIRAGGNEQFF. CDR3 bases: TGTGCCATCAGGGCCGGAGGCAATGAGCAGTTCTTC.